This TCR beta chain is from a study of T cell responses to AZD1222 COVID-19 vaccine (dated by TCRdb to the early 2020s). Broadly, across the study: AZD1222 recipients whose second dose came at about 4 weeks and those whose second dose came at about 12 weeks were combined into one group, since spike-specific TCR depth and breadth did not differ between the two schedules. A total of 230 to 250 trial participants underwent TCR sequencing, of whom 207 received two doses of AZD1222 and about 26 received two doses of the MenACWY control vaccine. Enrollment into the trials was organized by age into subgroups of 18-55, 56-69 and 70-plus years, and those subgroups contained roughly 150, 30 and 60 TCR-sequenced participants, respectively.

Of note for this clone: Its antigen has not been determined. Base qualities were left out, and no much larger clone turns up one base away.

General conclusions and limits of the study: Participants were mostly white British and included more females than males, and it was suggested by the authors that clonal diversity may have been underestimated. In the small 56-69-year group, the increase in depth fell short of significance, most likely because of low power. Vaccine-associated CD4 TCRs spanned the whole spike protein, with dominant responses in regions 160-218 and 743-854. Because no day 14 peak-response samples were available, repertoires were characterized only after the peak T cell response. Only a handful of AZD1222 recipients were SARS-CoV-2 seropositive at baseline, limiting conclusions about previously exposed vaccinees. A significant rise in spike-specific TCR breadth and depth was observed after two AZD1222 doses relative to day 0 and relative to MenACWY recipients. Nearly half of unique spike-specific TCRs reportedly recognized epitopes outside regions mutated in the B.1.351 and B.1.1.7 variants.

This sample's time point label indicates: baseline before first vaccination. Samples from vaccinated people were obtained from the UK trials COV001 and COV002, which included a single-blind randomized controlled phase 2/3 trial of AZD1222 (ChAdOx1 nCoV-19) in healthy adults. For TCRbeta chain sequencing, PBMC samples were collected from trial participants at day 0 and at day 28 after the second dose. According to the germline V gene, CDR1 reads KGHSH and CDR2 reads LQKENI. The CDR3 holds 13 amino acids from the cysteine to the phenylalanine. The read is trimmed to its CDR3 DNA, 39 bases read in frame from base 1. Ends trimmed: V by 8 bases, J by 4 bases; bases unmatched to a gene: 5. The CDR3 regions of human TCRbeta chains were subjected to immunosequencing. From the authors' description of their analysis: Repertoire TCRs were checked for matches against a reference library of SARS-CoV-2-specific TCRs that had been generated using the MIRA antigen-specificity platform. Breadth was defined as the fraction of unique TCRs that were SARS-CoV-2-associated. Depth was defined as the fraction of total T cells that were SARS-CoV-2-associated. Using the MIRA data, each spike-specific TCR was assigned both to the spike region to which the TCR was reactive and to a CD4 or CD8 class. Log10-transformed breadth and depth values were compared by one-way ANOVA with Sidak's multiple comparisons tests. TCRdb mirrors the immuneACCESS table, restricted to in-frame sequences. Some clones are absent from its copies; in checked studies, under half trace to an unresolved V gene, and the reason for the others is unknown. V and J calls and clone size are those listed in that table; D and trimming were worked out from the DNA. This sample lists 100,000 to 150,000 clones; less than 95% were detected once. The ten biggest clones cover 6.9% of the sample.

Recombination linked TRBV18 to TRBJ1-3, with 7 central nucleotides matching TRBD1. Sequenced material: peripheral blood, taken on day 0 of AZD1222 vaccination. The origin of this receptor is an adult in good health. The DNA sequence is given as TGTGCCAGCGCCACAGGGGAAGGAAACACCATATATTTT. It encodes CASATGEGNTIYF.